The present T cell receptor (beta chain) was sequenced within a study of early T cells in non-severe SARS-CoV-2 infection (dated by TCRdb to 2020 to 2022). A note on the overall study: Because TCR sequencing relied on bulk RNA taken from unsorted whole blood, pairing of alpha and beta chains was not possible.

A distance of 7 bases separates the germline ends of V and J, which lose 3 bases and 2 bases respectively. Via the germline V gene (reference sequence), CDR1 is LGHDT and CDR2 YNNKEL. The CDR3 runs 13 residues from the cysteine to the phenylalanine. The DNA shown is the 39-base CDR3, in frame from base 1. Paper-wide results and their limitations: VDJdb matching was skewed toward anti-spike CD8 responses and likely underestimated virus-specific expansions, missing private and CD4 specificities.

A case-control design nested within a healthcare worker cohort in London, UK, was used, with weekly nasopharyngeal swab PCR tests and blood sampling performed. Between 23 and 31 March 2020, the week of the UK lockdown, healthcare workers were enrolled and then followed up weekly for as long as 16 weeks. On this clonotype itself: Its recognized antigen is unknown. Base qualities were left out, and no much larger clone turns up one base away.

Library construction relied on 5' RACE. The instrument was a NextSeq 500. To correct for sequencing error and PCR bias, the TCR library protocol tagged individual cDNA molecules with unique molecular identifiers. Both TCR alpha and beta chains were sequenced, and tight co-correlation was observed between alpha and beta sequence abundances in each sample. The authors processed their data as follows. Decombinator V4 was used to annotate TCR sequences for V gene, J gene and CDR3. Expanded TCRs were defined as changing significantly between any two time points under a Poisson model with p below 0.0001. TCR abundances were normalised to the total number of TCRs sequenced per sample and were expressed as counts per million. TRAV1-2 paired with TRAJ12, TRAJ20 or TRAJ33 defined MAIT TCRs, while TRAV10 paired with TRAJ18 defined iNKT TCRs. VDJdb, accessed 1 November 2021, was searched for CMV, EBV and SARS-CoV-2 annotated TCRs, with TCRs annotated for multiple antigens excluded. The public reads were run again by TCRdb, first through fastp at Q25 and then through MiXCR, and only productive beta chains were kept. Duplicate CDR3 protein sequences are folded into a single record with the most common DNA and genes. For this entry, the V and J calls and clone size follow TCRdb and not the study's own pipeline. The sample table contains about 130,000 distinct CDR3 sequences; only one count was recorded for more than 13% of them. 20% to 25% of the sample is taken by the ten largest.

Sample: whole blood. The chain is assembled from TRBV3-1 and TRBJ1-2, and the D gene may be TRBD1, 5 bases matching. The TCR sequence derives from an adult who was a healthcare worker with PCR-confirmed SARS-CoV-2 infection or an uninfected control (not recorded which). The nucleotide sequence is TGTGCCAGCAGCCAGAGACAGAACTATGGCTACACCTTC. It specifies CASSQRQNYGYTF.